This TCR beta chain was recovered during a study of PD-1 blockade in mismatch repair-deficient tumors. The length of the CDR3 is 14 residues. The V and J ends lost 5 bases and 6 bases respectively, with 18 bases between them. The germline V gene has CDR1 SGHNT and CDR2 YYREEE (reference sequence). Method: immunoSEQ multiplex PCR; TCRdb's copy keeps in-frame clones and lacks some. The data show about 68,000 clones, about 78% seen once. Mismatch repair deficiency was confirmed in all patients, by PCR or immunohistochemistry. The material sequenced was peripheral blood, taken 2 weeks after starting pembrolizumab. The receptor was isolated from an adult with mismatch repair-deficient cancer. The chain is built from TRBV5-4 and TRBJ2-7; D is possibly TRBD2 (5 bases). The DNA for the CDR3 is TGTGCCAGCAGTCTGGGCACTAGTCTAGGCGAGCAGTACTTC. It encodes CASSLGTSLGEQYF.